The rows below give T cell receptor beta chains drawn from one sample of a study of tumor-infiltrating lymphocytes in glioblastoma multiforme. TCRdb recomputed calls from the multiplex PCR reads with MiXCR, one row per CDR3 protein. The profile shows 20,000 or so distinct CDR3 sequences, 55% to 70% of them singletons. The specimen was peripheral blood. Receptors were obtained from a male donor with glioblastoma. Both conserved end residues are part of each CDR3. The order of the fields is D gene, clone size, V gene, J gene, CDR3 DNA, CDR3 protein. The D gene is left open where the match is weak. Size values are once, few and many counts, or a class for expanded clones, and some rows have none.

d_gene: NA
abundance: NA
v_gene: TRBV29-1
j_gene: TRBJ2-7
CDR3nt: TGTAGCGTTGGTCCTGGTGGGGCCAACGAGCAGTACTTC
CDR3aa: CSVGPGGANEQYF

d_gene: TRBD1
abundance: NA
v_gene: TRBV7-8
j_gene: TRBJ1-4
CDR3nt: TGTGCCAGCAGCTTAGCGACGTCGACAGGGGAGGGAGAAAAACTGTTTTTT
CDR3aa: CASSLATSTGEGEKLFF

d_gene: NA
abundance: NA
v_gene: TRBV11-2
j_gene: TRBJ2-6
CDR3nt: TGTGCCAGCAGCTACACCCAGTGGTCTGGGGCCAATGTCATGGCTTTC
CDR3aa: CASSYTQWSGANVMAF

d_gene: TRBD1
abundance: once
v_gene: TRBV7-9
j_gene: TRBJ1-6
CDR3nt: TGTGCCAGCAGCTTACTGGCAGGGGGATATAATTCACCCCTCCACTTT
CDR3aa: CASSLLAGGYNSPLHF

d_gene: TRBD1
abundance: NA
v_gene: TRBV28
j_gene: TRBJ1-2
CDR3nt: TGTGCCAACAGTTTATTAGGGACAGACTATGGCTACACCTTC
CDR3aa: CANSLLGTDYGYTF

d_gene: NA
abundance: NA
v_gene: TRBV4-2
j_gene: TRBJ2-1
CDR3nt: TGTGCCAGCAGCCAAGGAAAGTCCGAGCATGGGCAGTTCTTC
CDR3aa: CASSQGKSEHGQFF

d_gene: TRBD1
abundance: once
v_gene: TRBV29-1
j_gene: TRBJ1-2
CDR3nt: TGCAGCATTTGGGAGCAGGGGGCAGGCTACACCTTC
CDR3aa: CSIWEQGAGYTF

d_gene: NA
abundance: NA
v_gene: TRBV11-2
j_gene: TRBJ2-1
CDR3nt: TGCGCCATCAACTCTGCGAGGTACAATGAGCGGTTCTTC
CDR3aa: CAINSARYNERFF

d_gene: NA
abundance: once
v_gene: TRBV29-1
j_gene: TRBJ2-6
CDR3nt: TGCAATGTTGGGTCAGGTTGGGCCAACGTCCTGACTTTC
CDR3aa: CNVGSGWANVLTF

d_gene: NA
abundance: NA
v_gene: TRBV4-2
j_gene: TRBJ1-5
CDR3nt: TGTGCCAGAAGCCAAGAAACCGGCGAGGGAAATCAGCCCCAGCACTTT
CDR3aa: CARSQETGEGNQPQHF

d_gene: NA
abundance: NA
v_gene: TRBV20-1
j_gene: TRBJ1-2
CDR3nt: TGCAGTGCCCTCCCGACAGAAAGGCCTTATGGCTACACCTTC
CDR3aa: CSALPTERPYGYTF

d_gene: NA
abundance: few
v_gene: TRBV20-1
j_gene: TRBJ2-7
CDR3nt: TGCAGTGCAGCGAAGGGGTCAATATCCTACGAGCAGTACTTC
CDR3aa: CSAAKGSISYEQYF

d_gene: NA
abundance: NA
v_gene: TRBV11-2
j_gene: TRBJ2-3
CDR3nt: TGTGCCAGCGGCAGCCCTCCAGATACTCAGTATTTT
CDR3aa: CASGSPPDTQYF

d_gene: NA
abundance: NA
v_gene: TRBV20-1
j_gene: TRBJ2-1
CDR3nt: TGCAGTGCTAGGGATCCCGCTCGGAAGGTGATAGGGAATGAGCAGTTCTTC
CDR3aa: CSARDPARKVIGNEQFF

d_gene: TRBD2
abundance: many
v_gene: TRBV20-1
j_gene: TRBJ2-7
CDR3nt: TGCAGTGCATTTGGCGCAGGACTAGCGGGGGGAGGGCAGTACTTC
CDR3aa: CSAFGAGLAGGGQYF

d_gene: NA
abundance: NA
v_gene: TRBV20-1
j_gene: TRBJ2-1
CDR3nt: TGCAGTGCCCTACTAGACCTCAATGAGCAGTTCTTT
CDR3aa: CSALLDLNEQFF

d_gene: NA
abundance: NA
v_gene: TRBV11-3
j_gene: TRBJ2-1
CDR3nt: TGTGTCAGCACCTACGGGGCGAGCAATGAGCAGTTCTTC
CDR3aa: CVSTYGASNEQFF

d_gene: NA
abundance: NA
v_gene: TRBV10-3
j_gene: TRBJ1-1
CDR3nt: TGTGCCATGAACCTCGGATCGAACACTGAGGCTTTCTTT
CDR3aa: CAMNLGSNTEAFF